This TCR beta chain appears in the sequencing data of a study of shared clonotypes between healthy human individuals. The wider study: Per donor, CD8 memory used one plate, CD8 naive used two, CD4 memory used three and CD4 naive used three.

CD4+ cells yielded CD45RA+ naive and CD45RA-negative memory subsets. This clone came up a few times. The target antigen is unknown. TCRdb's table, derived via immunoSEQ multiplex PCR, lists solely in-frame clones and lacks some. Of 300,000 to 400,000 clones detected, roughly 70% appear once; the ten largest clones hold more than 9%. General observations from the study: Relative to their counterparts shared across all four donors, non-shared clonotypes exhibited diminished generation probabilities. Among the subsets, naive ones generally showed larger estimated richness than memory ones.

V gave up 1 base and J gave up 5 bases; unmatched junction bases: 2. In germline, CDR1 is MNHNS, CDR2 SASEGT. This CDR3 is 15 amino acids long. Sequencing used memory CD4+ T cells sorted from blood. Stated subset: CD45RA-negative fraction. V and J are TRBV6-1 and TRBJ1-5; 10 bases line up with TRBD1. The source is a man under 40 in good health. The CDR3 nucleotides read TGTGCCAGCAGTGAAGAGGGACAGGGGTATCAGCCCCAGCATTTT. Encoded protein: CASSEEGQGYQPQHF.